A selection of T cell receptor beta chains follows, all from one sample in a study of cytomegalovirus exposure and HLA in healthy donors. Profiled with immunoSEQ multiplex PCR; TCRdb holds only in-frame clones, not every one. The data contain 110,000 or so clones, around 82% of them singletons. Sequenced input: PBMCs. Every receptor here comes from a woman in her twenties or thirties in good health and CMV-seropositive. CDR3s include the opening cysteine and the closing phenylalanine or tryptophan. D genes are given only for firm matches. Some rows mark clone size as missing; the rest say once, few, many or name a class of expanded clone.

clone size: -; V gene: TRBV5-1; J gene: TRBJ2-5; D gene: TRBD1; CDR3 DNA: TGCGCCAGCAGCTTGGGGGACAGGGGATTTGAGGAGACCCAGTACTTC; CDR3 protein: CASSLGDRGFEETQYF
clone size: -; V gene: TRBV7-7; J gene: TRBJ2-7; D gene: TRBD2; CDR3 DNA: TGTGCTAGCAGCTCCGGACTAGCGGGAGCTTACGAGCAGTACTTC; CDR3 protein: CASSSGLAGAYEQYF
clone size: -; V gene: TRBV4-1; J gene: TRBJ1-5; D gene: -; CDR3 DNA: TGCGCCAGCAGCCAAGAATCTCCTATAGCGGGGGGTCAGCCCCAGCATTTT; CDR3 protein: CASSQESPIAGGQPQHF
clone size: -; V gene: TRBV6-1; J gene: TRBJ2-2; D gene: -; CDR3 DNA: TGTGCCAGCAGGTTCAGGGAGAACACCGGGGAGCTGTTTTTT; CDR3 protein: CASRFRENTGELFF
clone size: once; V gene: TRBV5-1; J gene: TRBJ1-3; D gene: -; CDR3 DNA: TGCGCCAGCAGCTTGGGGGACACCCGCTCTGGAAACACCATATATTTT; CDR3 protein: CASSLGDTRSGNTIYF
clone size: -; V gene: TRBV2; J gene: TRBJ2-3; D gene: -; CDR3 DNA: TGTGCCAGCAGCGAAGGGGGGGGAAGCACAGATACGCAGTATTTT; CDR3 protein: CASSEGGGSTDTQYF
clone size: once; V gene: TRBV5-1; J gene: TRBJ2-7; D gene: -; CDR3 DNA: TGCGCCAGCGCAACAGCTTCTTCATACGAGCAGTACTTC; CDR3 protein: CASATASSYEQYF
clone size: -; V gene: TRBV9; J gene: TRBJ1-5; D gene: -; CDR3 DNA: TGTGCCAGCAGCCCCGGGAGCAATCAGCCCCAGCATTTT; CDR3 protein: CASSPGSNQPQHF
clone size: -; V gene: TRBV29-1; J gene: TRBJ1-2; D gene: -; CDR3 DNA: TGCAGCGTTGAAGGAGGGCTCTATGGCTACACCTTC; CDR3 protein: CSVEGGLYGYTF
clone size: few; V gene: TRBV9; J gene: TRBJ2-7; D gene: -; CDR3 DNA: TGTGCCAGCAGCGTAGTGGGAGATCGGGAAGACGAGCAGTACTTC; CDR3 protein: CASSVVGDREDEQYF
clone size: -; V gene: TRBV21-1; J gene: TRBJ2-3; D gene: -; CDR3 DNA: TGTGCCAGCAGCAAAGAGGACGAGGAGGCAGATACGCAGTATTTT; CDR3 protein: CASSKEDEEADTQYF
clone size: -; V gene: TRBV19; J gene: TRBJ2-5; D gene: -; CDR3 DNA: TGTGCCAGTAGTATAGACCGAACAGGGTTTACTTCGGAGACCCAGTACTTC; CDR3 protein: CASSIDRTGFTSETQYF
clone size: few; V gene: TRBV11-2; J gene: TRBJ2-1; D gene: TRBD2; CDR3 DNA: TGTGCCAGCAGCTTCCACCGGGACTATAAAACCTACAATGAGCAGTTCTTC; CDR3 protein: CASSFHRDYKTYNEQFF
clone size: -; V gene: TRBV29-1; J gene: TRBJ2-7; D gene: TRBD1; CDR3 DNA: TGCAGCGTTGAAGTACAGGGGTCCTACGAGCAGTACTTC; CDR3 protein: CSVEVQGSYEQYF
clone size: -; V gene: TRBV6-4; J gene: TRBJ2-3; D gene: -; CDR3 DNA: TGTGCCAGCAGTGACGCGGCGGGGACAGATACGCAGTATTTT; CDR3 protein: CASSDAAGTDTQYF
clone size: once; V gene: TRBV9; J gene: TRBJ2-2; D gene: TRBD1; CDR3 DNA: TGTGCCAGCAGCGTAGACGCAGGGGGCGCTTTCGCCGGGGAGCTGTTTTTT; CDR3 protein: CASSVDAGGAFAGELFF
clone size: -; V gene: TRBV2; J gene: TRBJ1-5; D gene: -; CDR3 DNA: TGTGCCAGCAGCCAGACAGGCAATCAGCCCCAGCATTTT; CDR3 protein: CASSQTGNQPQHF
clone size: -; V gene: TRBV18; J gene: TRBJ2-5; D gene: -; CDR3 DNA: TGTGCCAGCTCACCACCGACGGGGGAAGAGACCCAGTACTTC; CDR3 protein: CASSPPTGEETQYF
clone size: -; V gene: TRBV5-1; J gene: TRBJ2-1; D gene: TRBD1; CDR3 DNA: TGCGCCAGCAGCATAGACAGGGGGGTTTACAATGAGCAGTTCTTC; CDR3 protein: CASSIDRGVYNEQFF
clone size: -; V gene: TRBV13; J gene: TRBJ2-1; D gene: TRBD2; CDR3 DNA: TGTGCCAGCAGCTTTACTAGCGGGGGGCCAAGAGGTGAGCAGTTCTTC; CDR3 protein: CASSFTSGGPRGEQFF
clone size: -; V gene: TRBV5-1; J gene: TRBJ2-5; D gene: TRBD1; CDR3 DNA: TGCGCCAGCAGCTCGGGTAATGACAGGGAAGAGACCCAGTACTTC; CDR3 protein: CASSSGNDREETQYF
clone size: -; V gene: TRBV2; J gene: TRBJ2-1; D gene: -; CDR3 DNA: TGTGCCAGCACCCGCCGGACAGTATACAATGAGCAGTTCTTC; CDR3 protein: CASTRRTVYNEQFF
clone size: -; V gene: TRBV2; J gene: TRBJ2-5; D gene: -; CDR3 DNA: TGTGCCAGCCTGGAGGAGTTGGGAGAGACCCAGTACTTC; CDR3 protein: CASLEELGETQYF
clone size: -; V gene: TRBV6-4; J gene: TRBJ2-3; D gene: TRBD2; CDR3 DNA: TGTGCCAGCAGTGACACTAGCGGGGTATATACGCAGTATTTT; CDR3 protein: CASSDTSGVYTQYF
clone size: -; V gene: TRBV7-5; J gene: TRBJ2-2; D gene: -; CDR3 DNA: TGTGCCAGAAGCCACAGGGGGGCGAGCGGGGGGATTAAGAACACCGGGGAGCTGTTTTTT; CDR3 protein: CARSHRGASGGIKNTGELFF
clone size: few; V gene: TRBV9; J gene: TRBJ2-3; D gene: TRBD1; CDR3 DNA: TGTGCCAGCAGCGTAGGTGACAGGGTGGGAGTTGCAGATACGCAGTATTTT; CDR3 protein: CASSVGDRVGVADTQYF
clone size: -; V gene: TRBV30; J gene: TRBJ2-1; D gene: TRBD2; CDR3 DNA: TGTGCCTGGAGTGCGACCCGGACTAGCGGGATTACCTACAATGAGCAGTTCTTC; CDR3 protein: CAWSATRTSGITYNEQFF
clone size: few; V gene: TRBV30; J gene: TRBJ1-1; D gene: TRBD1; CDR3 DNA: TGTGCCTGGAGTGTACAGGGCGGAGGACAGGGGGTTGAAGCTTTCTTT; CDR3 protein: CAWSVQGGGQGVEAFF
clone size: -; V gene: TRBV10-3; J gene: TRBJ2-1; D gene: TRBD1; CDR3 DNA: TGTGCCATCAGTGAGTGGCAGGGGGCCCCTGAGCAGTTCTTC; CDR3 protein: CAISEWQGAPEQFF
clone size: -; V gene: TRBV4-1; J gene: TRBJ1-1; D gene: -; CDR3 DNA: TGCGCCAGCAGCCAATCTTCCGGGAAGTACACTGAAGCTTTCTTT; CDR3 protein: CASSQSSGKYTEAFF
clone size: few; V gene: TRBV5-1; J gene: TRBJ1-1; D gene: -; CDR3 DNA: TGCGCCAGCAGCTTGGACCGTCTAGAGAACACTGAAGCTTTCTTT; CDR3 protein: CASSLDRLENTEAFF
clone size: -; V gene: TRBV5-1; J gene: TRBJ1-1; D gene: -; CDR3 DNA: TGCGCCAGCAGCTTGGGGGGAGGGCGTGCCATCACTGAAGCTTTCTTT; CDR3 protein: CASSLGGGRAITEAFF
clone size: medium-sized; V gene: TRBV5-1; J gene: TRBJ1-4; D gene: TRBD1; CDR3 DNA: TGCGCCAGCAGCCTAGCCCCAGGGGGCACAAATGAAAAACTGTTTTTT; CDR3 protein: CASSLAPGGTNEKLFF
clone size: few; V gene: TRBV7-9; J gene: TRBJ2-7; D gene: TRBD1; CDR3 DNA: TGTGCCAGCAGCTTAGTAGCAGGGGGCGCTTACGAGCAGTACTTC; CDR3 protein: CASSLVAGGAYEQYF
clone size: -; V gene: TRBV27; J gene: TRBJ1-1; D gene: -; CDR3 DNA: TGTGCCAGCAGTTTTCAACAGGCCAGGAACACTGAAGCTTTCTTT; CDR3 protein: CASSFQQARNTEAFF
clone size: -; V gene: TRBV5-1; J gene: TRBJ2-1; D gene: TRBD2; CDR3 DNA: TGCGCCAGCAGCAATAGCGGGGGGGCTAATGAGCAGTTCTTC; CDR3 protein: CASSNSGGANEQFF
clone size: -; V gene: TRBV18; J gene: TRBJ1-2; D gene: -; CDR3 DNA: TGTGCCAGCTCACCACACAGGGCTGGCTACACCTTC; CDR3 protein: CASSPHRAGYTF
clone size: -; V gene: TRBV12-5; J gene: TRBJ1-5; D gene: -; CDR3 DNA: TGTGCTAGTGGTTCCGACAGAGATGGAAGCAATCAGCCCCAGCATTTT; CDR3 protein: CASGSDRDGSNQPQHF
clone size: -; V gene: TRBV2; J gene: TRBJ2-1; D gene: -; CDR3 DNA: TGTGCCAGCCACAGAGATGGGGCAAATGAGCAGTTCTTC; CDR3 protein: CASHRDGANEQFF
clone size: once; V gene: TRBV27; J gene: TRBJ1-1; D gene: -; CDR3 DNA: TGTGCCAGCACCAGCGGCGGAGGTCGAGCTTTCTTT; CDR3 protein: CASTSGGGRAFF
clone size: -; V gene: TRBV9; J gene: TRBJ2-2; D gene: -; CDR3 DNA: TGTGCCAGCAGCGTCACTTTGGCCGGGGAGCTGTTTTTT; CDR3 protein: CASSVTLAGELFF
clone size: -; V gene: TRBV6-1; J gene: TRBJ2-4; D gene: -; CDR3 DNA: TGTGTCGTCCCGGAGACGGACAAAAACATTCAGTACTTC; CDR3 protein: CVVPETDKNIQYF
clone size: once; V gene: TRBV5-1; J gene: TRBJ1-1; D gene: -; CDR3 DNA: TGCGCCAGCAGCTTTGGCGGGGTGTCGGTGAACACTGAAGCTTTCTTT; CDR3 protein: CASSFGGVSVNTEAFF
clone size: few; V gene: TRBV5-6; J gene: TRBJ1-1; D gene: -; CDR3 DNA: TGTGCCAGCACCCCAGCGGGGGATCAGAACACTGAAGCTTTCTTT; CDR3 protein: CASTPAGDQNTEAFF
clone size: -; V gene: TRBV6-5; J gene: TRBJ2-7; D gene: -; CDR3 DNA: TGTGCCAGCAGTTACTCGAGGGGTTGGGGGGAGGAGCAGTACTTC; CDR3 protein: CASSYSRGWGEEQYF
clone size: -; V gene: TRBV5-4; J gene: TRBJ1-2; D gene: -; CDR3 DNA: TGTGCCAGCAGCTCCCGATTTCCAGGGGGCTACACCTTC; CDR3 protein: CASSSRFPGGYTF
clone size: -; V gene: TRBV10-1; J gene: TRBJ2-7; D gene: -; CDR3 DNA: TGCGCCAGCAGTTCCGGACAGCAAACCTCCTACGAGCAGTACTTC; CDR3 protein: CASSSGQQTSYEQYF
clone size: -; V gene: TRBV18; J gene: TRBJ2-7; D gene: TRBD1; CDR3 DNA: TGTGCCAGCTCACCAATGGGACAGGGCTACGAGCAGTACTTC; CDR3 protein: CASSPMGQGYEQYF
clone size: few; V gene: TRBV5-1; J gene: TRBJ1-3; D gene: TRBD1; CDR3 DNA: TGCGCCAGCAGCTTGGACAGGGGGTCTGGAAACACCATATATTTT; CDR3 protein: CASSLDRGSGNTIYF